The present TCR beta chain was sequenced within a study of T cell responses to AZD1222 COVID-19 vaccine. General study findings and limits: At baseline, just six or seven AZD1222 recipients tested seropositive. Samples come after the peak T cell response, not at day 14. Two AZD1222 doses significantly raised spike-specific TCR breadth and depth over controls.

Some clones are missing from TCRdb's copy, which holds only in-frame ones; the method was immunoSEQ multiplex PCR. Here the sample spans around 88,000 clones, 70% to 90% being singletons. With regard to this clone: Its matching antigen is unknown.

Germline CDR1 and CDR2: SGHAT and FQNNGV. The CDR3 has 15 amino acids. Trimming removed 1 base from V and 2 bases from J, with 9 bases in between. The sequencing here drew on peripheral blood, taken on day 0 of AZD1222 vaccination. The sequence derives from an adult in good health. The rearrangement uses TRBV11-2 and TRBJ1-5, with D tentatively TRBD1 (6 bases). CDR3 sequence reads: CASSLGGAGNQPQHF. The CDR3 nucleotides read TGTGCCAGCAGCTTAGGGGGGGCTGGCAATCAGCCCCAGCATTTT.